The TCR beta chain under discussion was sequenced for a study of T-cell reconstitution after alpha-beta-depleted transplantation in children. This clonotype showed up just a few times. Its target is unknown. During its preparation, the TCRbeta library received unique molecular identifiers. Each CDR3 protein gets one entry after TCRdb re-called the PCR reads with MiXCR. The table has 280,000 or so distinct CDR3 sequences, around a tenth seen once. Study-wide points: It was surviving recipient T cells and thymic progenitors that gave some patients high TCRbeta diversity at day 60. Two months or so post-transplant, alpha-beta T cells reportedly derived from several hundred expanded graft clones. Newly produced T cells mostly provided counts and TCRbeta diversity after one year, as hyperexpanded clones declined.

This TCR was sampled from a male patient under 10 years old who had a stem cell transplant for chronic granulomatous disease, so the T cells may come from the graft donor. Sequencing was performed on peripheral blood, taken 180 days after TCRalphabeta/CD19-depleted stem cell transplant.

CDR3 in DNA: TGTGCCAGCAGCTTACCCAGACACTATGGCTACACCTTC. Translating it yields CASSLPRHYGYTF. The chain employs TRBV7-2 and TRBJ1-2, with D unclear. Germline-derived CDR1 and CDR2 are SGHTA and FQGNSA. V dropped 2 bases and J dropped 3 bases, with 7 bases sitting between them. CDR3 length equals 13 residues.